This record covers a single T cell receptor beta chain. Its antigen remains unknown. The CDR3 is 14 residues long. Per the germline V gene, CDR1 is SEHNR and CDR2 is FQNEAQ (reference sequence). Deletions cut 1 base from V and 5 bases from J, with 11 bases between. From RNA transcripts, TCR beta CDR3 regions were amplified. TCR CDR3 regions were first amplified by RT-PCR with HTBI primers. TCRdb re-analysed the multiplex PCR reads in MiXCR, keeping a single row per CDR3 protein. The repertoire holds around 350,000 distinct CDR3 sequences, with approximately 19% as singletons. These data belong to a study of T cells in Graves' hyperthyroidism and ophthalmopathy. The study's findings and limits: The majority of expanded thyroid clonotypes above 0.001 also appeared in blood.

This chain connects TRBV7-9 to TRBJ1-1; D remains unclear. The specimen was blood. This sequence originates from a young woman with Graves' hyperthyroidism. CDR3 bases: TGTGCCAGCAGCTTAGGCAGCCGAACGACTGAAGCTTTCTTT. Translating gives CASSLGSRTTEAFF.